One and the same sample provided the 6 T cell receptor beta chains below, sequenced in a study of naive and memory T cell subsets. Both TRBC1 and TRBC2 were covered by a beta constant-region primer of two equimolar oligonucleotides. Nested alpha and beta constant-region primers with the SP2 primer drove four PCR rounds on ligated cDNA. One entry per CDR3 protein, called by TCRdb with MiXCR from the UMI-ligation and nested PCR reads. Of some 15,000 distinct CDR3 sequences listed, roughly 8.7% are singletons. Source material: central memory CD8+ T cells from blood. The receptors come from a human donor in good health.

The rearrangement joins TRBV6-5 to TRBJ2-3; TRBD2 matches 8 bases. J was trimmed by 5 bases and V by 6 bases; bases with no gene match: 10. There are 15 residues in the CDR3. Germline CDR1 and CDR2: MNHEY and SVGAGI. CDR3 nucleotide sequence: TGTGCCAGCAGGGAAGCGGGAGTGGAGGTAGATACGCAGTATTTT. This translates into CASREAGVEVDTQYF.

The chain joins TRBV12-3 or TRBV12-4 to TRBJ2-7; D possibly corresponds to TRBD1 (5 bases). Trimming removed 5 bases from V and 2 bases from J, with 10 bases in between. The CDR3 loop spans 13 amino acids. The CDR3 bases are TGTGCCAGCAGTGCCGACAGAACCTACGAGCAGTACTTC. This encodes CASSADRTYEQYF.

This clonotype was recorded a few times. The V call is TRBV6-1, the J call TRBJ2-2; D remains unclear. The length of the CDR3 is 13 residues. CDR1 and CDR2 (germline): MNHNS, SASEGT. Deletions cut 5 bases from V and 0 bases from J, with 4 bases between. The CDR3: CASSMANTGELFF. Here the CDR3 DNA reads TGTGCCAGCAGTATGGCGAACACCGGGGAGCTGTTTTTT.

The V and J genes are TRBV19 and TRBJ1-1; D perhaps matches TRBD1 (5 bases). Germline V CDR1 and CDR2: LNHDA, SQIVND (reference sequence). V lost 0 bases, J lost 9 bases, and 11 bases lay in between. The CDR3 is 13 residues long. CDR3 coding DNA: TGTGCCAGTAGTATAGATCCGGGGGGAAAAGCTTTCTTT. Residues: CASSIDPGGKAFF.

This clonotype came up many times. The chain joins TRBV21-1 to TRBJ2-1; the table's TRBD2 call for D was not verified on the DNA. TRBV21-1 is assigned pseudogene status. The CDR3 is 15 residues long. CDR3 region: CASSILGGEGNEQFF. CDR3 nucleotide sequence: TGTGCCAGCAGTATTTTAGGCGGGGAAGGCAATGAGCAGTTCTTC.

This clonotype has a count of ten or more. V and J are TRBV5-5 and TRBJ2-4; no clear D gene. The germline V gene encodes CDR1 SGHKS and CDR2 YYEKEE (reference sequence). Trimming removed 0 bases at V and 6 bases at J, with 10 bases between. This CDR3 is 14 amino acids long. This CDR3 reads CASSLGDNRNIQYF. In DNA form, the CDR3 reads TGTGCCAGCAGCTTGGGGGATAATCGAAACATTCAGTACTTC.